This T cell receptor (beta chain) was recovered during a study of blood T cell repertoires in COVID-19. Overall study context: Acute-phase and convalescent COVID-19 samples originated in the United States, Italy and Spain. From T cells, B-cell-depleted T cells, or PBMCs came the material, which was cDNA or gDNA.

This CDR3 spans 15 amino acids. Germline-derived CDR1 and CDR2 are LGHDT and YNNKEL (reference sequence). Trimming pared 4 bases from V and 7 bases from J, leaving 17 bases between. The method was immunoSEQ multiplex PCR; TCRdb's version includes in-frame clones alone and lacks a portion of them. This table holds 15,000 to 20,000 clones, around 88% found once. Sequencing input: PBMCs or T cells enriched from blood (not recorded which). The chain combines TRBV3-1 (or the pseudogene TRBV3-2) with TRBJ2-1, with D possibly matching TRBD2 (6 bases). The sequence was collected from a woman aged 25 to 45 who had recovered from COVID-19. The CDR3 nucleotides read TGTGCCAGCAGCCCCCTGGGAGGAGGGAGTAATGAGCAGTTCTTC. It specifies CASSPLGGGSNEQFF.